Each of the 13 T cell receptor beta chains below was sequenced from the same sample in a study of blood T cell repertoires in COVID-19. This table comes from immunoSEQ multiplex PCR, and its TCRdb copy is limited to in-frame clones, with some not included. The sample lists 190,000 or so clones, approximately 87% occurring once. Sequencing input: peripheral blood. These receptors were collected from a man in his 60s who had recovered from COVID-19.

The chain employs TRBV28 and TRBJ2-2, with a tentative D call TRBD1 (5 bases). Germline lookup yields CDR1 MDHEN and CDR2 SYDVKM. The V end lost 4 bases, the J end lost 0 bases, and 9 bases lay between the germline ends. CDR3 length: 15 residues. The DNA for the CDR3 is TGTGCCAGCAGTTCCCCGACAGCGAACACCGGGGAGCTGTTTTTT. Its translation: CASSSPTANTGELFF.

This clone occurred once. V gene TRBV28 combines with J gene TRBJ2-1, with a weak D call TRBD2 (6 bases). The CDR3 runs to 12 residues. Germline loops: CDR1 MDHEN, CDR2 SYDVKM. V was cut by 5 bases and J by 8 bases, with 10 bases left in between. The CDR3 nucleotides read TGTGCCAGCAGTGGGACTTTAGATGAGCAGTTCTTC. It is translated as CASSGTLDEQFF.

The gene calls are TRBV7-9 and TRBJ2-1, with 7 bases lining up with TRBD2. Germline CDR1 is SEHNR and CDR2 is FQNEAQ (reference sequence). The V gene end was trimmed by 7 bases and the J gene end by 4 bases; junction bases not matched to a gene: 10. This CDR3 is 15 amino acids long. This CDR3 is CASTEGGSIYNEQFF. CDR3 sequence (DNA): TGTGCCAGCACCGAGGGCGGGAGTATTTACAATGAGCAGTTCTTC. Supplemented by reference TRBV7-9 and TRBJ2-1, the full variable domain reads DTGVSQNPRHKITKRGQNVTFRCDPISEHNRLYWYRQTLGQGPEFLTYFQNEAQLEKSRLLSDRFSAERPKGSFSTLEIQRTEQGDSAMYLCASTEGGSIYNEQFFGPGTRLTVL.

The V call is TRBV19, the J call TRBJ2-3; possibly TRBD2 for D (5 bases). V lost 1 base, J lost 1 base, and 18 bases lay in between. The germline CDR1 and CDR2 sequences are LNHDA and SQIVND (reference sequence). The CDR3 covers 18 residues. CDR3 residues: CASSIGEVLAHRTDTQYF. Written as DNA, the CDR3 is TGTGCCAGTAGTATAGGTGAGGTCCTAGCCCACCGCACAGATACGCAGTATTTT. The whole variable domain, remainder taken from reference TRBV19 and TRBJ2-3, is DGGITQSPKYLFRKEGQNVTLSCEQNLNHDAMYWYRQDPGQGLRLIYYSQIVNDFQKGDIAEGYSVSREKKESFPLTVTSAQKNPTAFYLCASSIGEVLAHRTDTQYFGPGTRLTVL.

The chain employs TRBV28 and TRBJ1-3, with D possibly being TRBD1 (5 bases). Trimming removed 10 bases from V and 8 bases from J, with 27 bases in between. The CDR3 contains 16 residues. CDR1 and CDR2 from the germline V gene are MDHEN and SYDVKM. This CDR3 is CATQFSIGGARDTIYF. CDR3 DNA sequence: TGTGCCACCCAGTTTAGTATTGGAGGGGCTCGCGACACCATATATTTT.

CDR3 sequence: CASSRGDGNTIYF. The CDR3 DNA sequence: TGTGCCAGCAGTCGGGGAGATGGAAACACCATATATTTT. J is TRBJ1-3 and V is TRBV9; D is ambiguous. The V end lost 5 bases, the J end lost 3 bases, and 9 bases lay between the germline ends. CDR3 length equals 13 residues. Looked up from germline, CDR1 is SGDLS and CDR2 is YYNGEE.

The V gene is TRBV18, the J gene TRBJ1-3; perhaps TRBD1 as D (5 bases). The CDR3 spans 15 residues. V lost 6 bases and J 0 bases, leaving 12 bases between the germline ends. Per the germline V gene, CDR1 is KGHSH and CDR2 is LQKENI. The CDR3 region is CASSNRDSSGNTIYF. The CDR3 DNA follows: TGTGCCAGCTCGAATCGGGACTCCTCTGGAAACACCATATATTTT.

This sequence joins TRBV5-1 and TRBJ1-1; D perhaps matches TRBD1 (6 bases). This CDR3 has 16 residues. V was shortened by 0 bases and J by 1 base, with 13 bases between the two germline ends. Germline CDR1 SGHRS, CDR2 YFSETQ. CDR3 residues: CASSLAQGAGNTEAFF. The CDR3 DNA reads as TGCGCCAGCAGCTTGGCACAGGGTGCGGGGAACACTGAAGCTTTCTTT.

This rearrangement joins TRBV2 to TRBJ1-4, with 7 bases matching TRBD1. The trim removed 4 bases at V and 7 bases at J, leaving 6 bases unmatched. The CDR3 sequence is 14 residues long. Germline V gene data show CDR1 as SNHLY and CDR2 as FYNNEI. CDR3 DNA: TGTGCCAGCAGTGGAGTAGGGGGCACTGAAAAACTGTTTTTT. Protein product: CASSGVGGTEKLFF.

The rearrangement uses TRBV9 and TRBJ1-4; 9 positions match TRBD1. The V gene end was trimmed by 2 bases and the J gene end by 7 bases; junction bases not matched to a gene: 3. CDR3 length: 14 residues. Germline-derived CDR1 and CDR2 are SGDLS and YYNGEE. CDR3 in DNA: TGTGCCAGCAGCGTCGGACAGGGGCGTGAAAAACTGTTTTTT. Its protein product is CASSVGQGREKLFF.

The chain uses TRBV24-1 and TRBJ2-5; TRBD2 might be the D (8 bases). Germline-derived CDR1 and CDR2 are KGHDR and SFDVKD. CDR3 length equals 16 residues. V was cut by 4 bases and J by 5 bases, with 19 bases left in between. The CDR3 loop is CATSDVQGSGGETQYF. CDR3 sequence (DNA): TGTGCCACCAGTGACGTACAGGGGTCGGGGGGGGAGACCCAGTACTTC.

The sample holds one count of this clone. This chain links TRBV6-5 with TRBJ2-1, with a weak D call TRBD1 (7 bases). Trimming pared 2 bases from V and 7 bases from J, leaving 15 bases between. Germline loops: CDR1 MNHEY, CDR2 SVGAGI. This CDR3 region has 15 residues. The CDR3 coding sequence is TGTGCCAGCAGTTACGGAGGGGCAGGGGGGAATGAGCAGTTCTTC. As protein: CASSYGGAGGNEQFF.

The chain combines TRBV10-3 with TRBJ1-2, with TRBD1 matching over 7 bases. The germline gives CDR1 ENHRY, CDR2 SYGVKD. The junction had 2 bases not matched to a gene; V was cut back by 6 bases and J by 4 bases. The CDR3 is made up of 12 amino acids. The CDR3 protein is CAIRGTAYGYTF. The CDR3 nucleotides are TGTGCCATCAGGGGGACAGCCTATGGCTACACCTTC.